These T cell receptor beta chains were read from a single sample in a study of OX40 agonist ivuxolimab in advanced cancers. Assay used: immunoSEQ multiplex PCR; TCRdb lists only in-frame clones, some missing. The sample contains about 100,000 clones, about 88% of which appear only once. Sequenced here: CD4+ or CD8+ T cells sorted from blood, sampled in a trial of the OX40 agonist ivuxolimab. Receptors originate from an adult with an advanced solid tumor such as melanoma, head and neck, liver or kidney cancer. CDR3s include the opening cysteine and the closing phenylalanine or tryptophan. D genes are given only for firm matches. For some rows the clone size is stated as once, few or many, or as a class when expanded; others skip it.

TRBV7-9	-	-	TRBJ1-4	TGTGCCAGCAGCCCGATACAGGGTCACCCTAATGAAAAACTGTTTTTT	CASSPIQGHPNEKLFF
TRBV6-1	-	-	TRBJ2-1	TGTGCCAGCAGTGCAGGGGCCAATGAGCAGTTCTTC	CASSAGANEQFF
TRBV4-1	-	-	TRBJ1-5	TGCGCCAGCAGCCAAGATCTCGGCTATAGCAATCAGCCCCAGCATTTT	CASSQDLGYSNQPQHF
TRBV4-1	-	few	TRBJ1-3	TGCGCCAGCAGCCAAGTAGGGAGGAGTCGTACAGGAAACACCATATATTTT	CASSQVGRSRTGNTIYF
TRBV27	-	-	TRBJ1-6	TGTGCCAGCAGTATACCGATCCGGGGGACGGGGAGATCTTCCCTTTCCCCCCTCCACTTT	CASSIPIRGTGRSSLSPLHF
TRBV30	-	-	TRBJ1-5	TGTGCCTGGAGTAGGGACAGCAATCAGCCCCAGCATTTT	CAWSRDSNQPQHF
TRBV14	-	-	TRBJ2-7	TGTGCCAGCAGCCAGGGGTATCCCGCCTACGAGCAGTACTTC	CASSQGYPAYEQYF
TRBV5-1	-	-	TRBJ1-6	TGCGCCAGCACTTCAGGCAATGCTTTGAGCTCCTATAATTCACCCCTCCACTTT	CASTSGNALSSYNSPLHF
TRBV6-6	-	-	TRBJ1-1	TGTGCCAGCAGCCCCAACACAGGGTTGCGAGCTTTCTTT	CASSPNTGLRAFF
TRBV7-3	-	-	TRBJ1-1	TGTGCCAGCAGCGCGGGGCCGAACACTGAAGCTTTCTTT	CASSAGPNTEAFF
TRBV19	TRBD1	-	TRBJ2-7	TGTGCCAGTAGCCGGACAGGCGAGCAGTACTTC	CASSRTGEQYF
TRBV5-1	TRBD2	-	TRBJ2-3	TGCGCCAGCAGCTCGGGGACTAGCGGGAGCCTCCGTTCCTCGGCAGATACGCAGTATTTT	CASSSGTSGSLRSSADTQYF
TRBV2	-	-	TRBJ2-5	TGTGCCAGCAAACTGATGGGCGCGGCAGGGACTCAAGAGACCCAGTACTTC	CASKLMGAAGTQETQYF
TRBV5-6	-	-	TRBJ2-1	TGTGCCAGCAGCAACTGGGGCAGCTCCTACAATGAGCAGTTCTTC	CASSNWGSSYNEQFF
TRBV27	-	-	TRBJ1-1	TGTGCCAGCAGTTTCCTGGGGGTAACTGAAGCTTTCTTT	CASSFLGVTEAFF
TRBV9	-	-	TRBJ2-2	TGTGCCAGCAGCGTGAGGTGGGAATCCGGGGAGCTGTTTTTT	CASSVRWESGELFF
TRBV28	TRBD2	-	TRBJ2-7	TGTGCCAGCAGTTTAGGCGGGAGGCGCGACGAGCAGTACTTC	CASSLGGRRDEQYF
TRBV6-1	-	-	TRBJ2-1	TGTGCCAGCAGACCGGCCTACAATGAGCAGTTCTTC	CASRPAYNEQFF
TRBV5-1	-	-	TRBJ2-7	TGCGCCAGCAGCTTGGGGCTGGGTTCAGGGTACACCTACGAGCAGTACTTC	CASSLGLGSGYTYEQYF
TRBV7-3	TRBD1	-	TRBJ1-2	TGTGCCAGCAGCTTAAATCCTCCGGGACAGGGAAGGGATGGCTACACCTTC	CASSLNPPGQGRDGYTF
TRBV5-1	TRBD1	-	TRBJ2-1	TGCGCCAGCAGCTCGGCAGGGGGCTCCTACAATGAGCAGTTCTTC	CASSSAGGSYNEQFF
TRBV5-1	-	-	TRBJ2-7	TGCGCCAGCAGCTTGGTAGCGGCTGGACGGTCCTTCTACGAGCAGTACTTC	CASSLVAAGRSFYEQYF
TRBV5-1	-	once	TRBJ2-7	TGCGCCAGCAGCTTGGTAGGCAGGGGACCCGAGCAGTACTTC	CASSLVGRGPEQYF
TRBV27	TRBD1	-	TRBJ1-1	TGTGCCAGCAGTTTACGGGGTACAGGGGGCTGGACTGAAGCTTTCTTT	CASSLRGTGGWTEAFF
TRBV19	-	-	TRBJ2-3	TGTGCCAGTAGTATAGATACAGGGACAGATACGCAGTATTTT	CASSIDTGTDTQYF
TRBV6-6	-	-	TRBJ1-6	TGTGCCAGCAGTCTACCCCCCGGAGTCAATAATTCACCCCTCCACTTT	CASSLPPGVNNSPLHF
TRBV19	TRBD1	-	TRBJ1-1	TGTGCCAGTAGTAGGGACAGAGTGAACACTGAAGCTTTCTTT	CASSRDRVNTEAFF
TRBV6-5	TRBD2	-	TRBJ2-3	TGTGCCAGCAGGCGGGGGTACACGCAGTATTTT	CASRRGYTQYF
TRBV28	-	-	TRBJ1-1	TGTGCCAGCAGTCCACCGTCAGGGAACACTGAAGCTTTCTTT	CASSPPSGNTEAFF
TRBV18	TRBD1	-	TRBJ2-5	TGTGCCAGCTCACCACTGGGGACAGGCGTCCAAGAGACCCAGTACTTC	CASSPLGTGVQETQYF
TRBV28	-	-	TRBJ1-5	TGTGCCAGCAGTTTTCCGCTTGGGGGTCCCTATAAGCAGCCCCAGCATTTT	CASSFPLGGPYKQPQHF